This T cell receptor (beta chain) is from a study of T cells after yellow fever vaccination. As TCR cDNA was made by 5'RACE template switching, a universal primer site and UMIs were added. TCRdb redid the calling of the 5' RACE reads with MiXCR, one entry per CDR3 protein. This table holds 95,000 to 100,000 distinct CDR3 sequences, under 7% found once. This clonotype was detected a few times. Its antigen is as yet unknown. Germline V gene lookup returns CDR1 SGHDT and CDR2 YYEEEE. V was shortened by 0 bases and J by 1 base, with 10 bases between the two germline ends. CDR3 length equals 15 residues. Study-wide results and caveats: Although most clonotypes did not, a small share appeared in both CD4 and CD8 compartments. A weaker but faster secondary response was observed, peaking on day 5 versus 15.

Sequenced here: CD8+ T cells sorted from PBMCs, sampled 10 days after the yellow fever booster vaccination. The clonotype comes from a man aged 18 to 30 who received the YFV17D yellow fever vaccine. The chain joins TRBV5-6 to TRBJ1-1; a possible D gene is TRBD1 (5 bases). CDR3 amino acids: CASSLVGAGNTEAFF. CDR3 DNA: TGTGCCAGCAGCTTGGTAGGGGCAGGGAACACTGAAGCTTTCTTT.